This entry lists 23 T cell receptor beta chains sequenced from one sample in a study of shared clonotypes between healthy human individuals. TCRdb's table, derived via immunoSEQ multiplex PCR, lists solely in-frame clones and lacks some. The sample carries 2.3 million or so clones, approximately 93% recorded once. The sample comprised naive CD4+ T cells from PBMCs. The sample's subset: CD45RA+ positively selected. The receptors originated from a man between 18 and 29 years old in good health. Some clones in this sample may be carry-over from other donors' samples.

This chain uses TRBV19 with TRBJ2-1; D is unresolved. The ends were cut back, 2 bases at V and 4 bases at J, with 3 bases in the middle. The CDR3 consists of 12 residues. The germline CDR1 and CDR2 sequences are LNHDA and SQIVND (reference sequence). The CDR3 DNA reads as TGTGCCAGTAGTATAACGTACAATGAGCAGTTCTTC. It yields the protein CASSITYNEQFF.

The chain carries TRBV9 and TRBJ2-7; TRBD2 aligns across 8 bases. V trimming: 3 bases; J trimming: 4 bases; junction bases outside the gene matches: 6. Germline CDR1 reads SGDLS; CDR2 reads YYNGEE. The CDR3 consists of 14 residues. The CDR3 loop reads CASSERELVYEQYF. Written as DNA, the CDR3 is TGTGCCAGCAGCGAGCGGGAGTTAGTATACGAGCAGTACTTC. The variable domain in full, completed from reference TRBV9 and TRBJ2-7, reads DSGVTQTPKHLITATGQRVTLRCSPRSGDLSVYWYQQSLDQGLQFLIQYYNGEERAKGNILERFSAQQFPDLHSELNLSSLELGDSALYFCASSERELVYEQYFGPGTRLTVT.

The rearrangement joins TRBV12-5 to TRBJ1-1; 8 bases match TRBD1. The CDR3 spans 13 residues. Germline V gene lookup returns CDR1 LGHNT and CDR2 FRNRAP. The ends lost 6 bases at V and 4 bases at J; junction bases unmatched: 4. The CDR3 region is CASGRDRLTEAFF. CDR3 bases: TGTGCTAGTGGCCGGGACAGGCTCACTGAAGCTTTCTTT. Looking up the rest from reference TRBV12-5 and TRBJ1-1 gives the full variable domain: DARVTQTPRHKVTEMGQEVTMRCQPILGHNTVFWYRQTMMQGLELLAYFRNRAPLDDSGMPKDRFSAEMPDATLATLKIQPSEPRDSAVYFCASGRDRLTEAFFGQGTRLTVV.

Details on this clone: Other DNA sequences in the sample encode the same CDR3. The chain couples TRBV9 to TRBJ2-3; D gene unclear. The CDR3 contains 12 residues. Trimming removed 0 bases at V and 5 bases at J, with 4 bases between. Germline V gene lookup returns CDR1 SGDLS and CDR2 YYNGEE. The CDR3 loop is CASSVEKDTQYF. CDR3 in DNA: TGTGCCAGCAGCGTAGAGAAAGATACGCAGTATTTT.

The chain combines TRBV21-1 with TRBJ2-5; the D call of TRBD2 is as the table states it, not checked on the DNA. TRBV21-1 is a documented pseudogene. The CDR3 is 10 amino acids. The CDR3 sequence is CASRLSGVHF. CDR3 bases: TGTGCCAGCAGGCTTAGCGGAGTCCACTTC.

The rearrangement links TRBV29-1 to TRBJ2-7, with TRBD1 matching 7 bases. The length of the CDR3 is 15 residues. The germline gives CDR1 SQVTM, CDR2 ANQGSEA. V lost 6 bases to trimming and J lost 2 bases; unmatched junction nucleotides: 13. The CDR3 DNA follows: TGCAGCGTGGGACCCAAGGGGGCCAGGGCCTACGAGCAGTACTTC. This sequence encodes CSVGPKGARAYEQYF.

This clone was found once. The chain joins TRBV19 to TRBJ2-7; D uncertain. The CDR3 covers 9 residues. The germline V gene encodes CDR1 LNHDA and CDR2 SQIVND (reference sequence). Trimming removed 9 bases at V and 8 bases at J, with 8 bases between. The CDR3 nucleotides are TGTGCCAGACCACAGAAGCAGTACTTC. Translating it yields CARPQKQYF.

This clone occurred a few times. The identical CDR3 is also encoded by other nucleotide sequences in the sample. This chain uses TRBV29-1 with TRBJ1-5; unclear D gene. The CDR3 runs to 12 residues. In germline, CDR1 is SQVTM, CDR2 ANQGSEA. Trimming shortened V by 5 bases and J by 3 bases, and 8 bases separated the two germline ends. The CDR3 DNA reads as TGCAGCGTTCGGCAGCCCAATCAGCCCCAGCATTTT. Encoded protein: CSVRQPNQPQHF.

The chain links TRBV11-2 to TRBJ2-3, with 7 nucleotides matching TRBD2. The junction had 10 bases not matched to a gene; V was cut back by 5 bases and J by 5 bases. CDR3 size: 15 residues. Per germline, CDR1 SGHAT and CDR2 FQNNGV. CDR3 residues: CASSLLREVRDTQYF. DNA for the CDR3: TGTGCCAGCAGCCTCCTACGGGAGGTTAGAGATACGCAGTATTTT.

The chain carries TRBV7-8 and TRBJ1-2; possible D gene TRBD1, 5 bases. The CDR3 is 14 amino acids. The germline CDR1 and CDR2 sequences are SGHVS and FQNEAQ. Trimming took 5 bases from V and 9 from J, leaving 19 bases between them. The CDR3 loop reads CASSPFAGGSSYTF. Here the CDR3 DNA reads TGTGCCAGCAGCCCCTTTGCGGGGGGTTCCAGCTACACCTTC. Supplemented by reference TRBV7-8 and TRBJ1-2, the full variable domain reads GAGVSQSPRYKVAKRGQDVALRCDPISGHVSLFWYQQALGQGPEFLTYFQNEAQLDKSGLPSDRFFAERPEGSVSTLKIQRTQQEDSAVYLCASSPFAGGSSYTFGSGTRLTVV.

This clone has a single count. V is TRBV14 and J is TRBJ2-5; TRBD1 might be the D (6 bases). This CDR3 spans 12 amino acids. Per germline, CDR1 SGHDN and CDR2 FVKESK. V shed 2 bases and J shed 5 bases, with 6 bases lying between them. CDR3 DNA: TGTGCCAGCAGCCAACAGGGGGAGACCCAGTACTTC. As protein: CASSQQGETQYF.

The J gene is TRBJ1-2, the V gene TRBV19; TRBD1 matches 10 bases. Germline V gives CDR1 LNHDA, CDR2 SQIVND (reference sequence). The CDR3 has 15 amino acids. Unmatched junction bases numbered 7, after V lost 6 bases and J lost 3 bases. The CDR3 sequence is CASRGQGLGDYGYTF. CDR3 in DNA: TGTGCCAGTAGGGGACAGGGGCTGGGCGACTATGGCTACACCTTC.

The chain employs TRBV28 and TRBJ2-5, with 11 positions matching TRBD2. V lost 2 bases to trimming and J lost 4 bases; unmatched junction nucleotides: 3. The CDR3 is 15 amino acids. The germline gives CDR1 MDHEN, CDR2 SYDVKM. The chain's CDR3 is CASSLTSGRGETQYF. CDR3 DNA sequence: TGTGCCAGCAGTTTAACTAGCGGGAGAGGAGAGACCCAGTACTTC.

J is TRBJ2-7 and V is TRBV7-9; tentative D call: TRBD2 (5 bases). CDR1 SEHNR and CDR2 FQNEAQ come from the germline V gene (reference sequence). This CDR3 is 14 amino acids long. V was trimmed by 5 bases and J by 3 bases, leaving 14 bases between them. CDR3 loop: CASSLGISNYEQYF. In nucleotides, the CDR3 is TGTGCCAGCAGCCTCGGGATCAGTAACTACGAGCAGTACTTC.

Notes on this clone: The same CDR3 also results from other DNA sequences found in this sample. The V and J genes are TRBV25-1 and TRBJ2-1, with D unclear. Trimming took 2 bases from V and 4 from J, leaving 3 bases between them. Germline V gene sequence: CDR1 MGHDK, CDR2 SYGVNS. The CDR3 runs 12 residues. CDR3 nucleotides: TGTGCCAGCAGTGAAGCTTACAATGAGCAGTTCTTC. It encodes CASSEAYNEQFF.

The chain joins TRBV9 to TRBJ2-2; 7 bases match TRBD2. Looked up from germline, CDR1 is SGDLS and CDR2 is YYNGEE. The CDR3 runs 18 residues. The junction had 14 bases not matched to a gene; V was cut back by 2 bases and J by 4 bases. CDR3 bases: TGTGCCAGCAGCGTTATGGTTTCGGGGAGGGGTTTCACCGGGGAGCTGTTTTTT. It specifies CASSVMVSGRGFTGELFF. Filled out from reference TRBV9 and TRBJ2-2, the complete variable domain reads DSGVTQTPKHLITATGQRVTLRCSPRSGDLSVYWYQQSLDQGLQFLIQYYNGEERAKGNILERFSAQQFPDLHSELNLSSLELGDSALYFCASSVMVSGRGFTGELFFGEGSRLTVL.

This clone was found a few times. V usage is TRBV6-5 and J usage is TRBJ2-7, with TRBD1 identical over 8 bases. CDR3 length: 13 amino acids. The V gene end was trimmed by 6 bases and the J gene end by 5 bases; junction bases not matched to a gene: 6. CDR1 is MNHEY and CDR2 is SVGAGI in the germline V gene. Written as DNA, the CDR3 is TGTGCCAGCAGACAGGGGGTAGAGAACGAGCAGTACTTC. Translated: CASRQGVENEQYF.

The rearrangement joins TRBV5-6 to TRBJ2-7; 8 bases match TRBD1. J gave up 6 bases and V 4 bases, and 9 bases lay outside the gene matches. This CDR3 region has 14 residues. CDR1 is SGHDT and CDR2 is YYEEEE in the germline V gene. CDR3 residues: CASSKETGASEQYF. Here the CDR3 DNA reads TGTGCCAGCAGCAAAGAGACAGGGGCCTCCGAGCAGTACTTC.

This sequence joins TRBV9 and TRBJ2-2; 10 bases map to TRBD2. V was clipped by 1 base and J by 1 base; unmatched bases: 4. Germline V gives CDR1 SGDLS, CDR2 YYNGEE. There are 17 residues in the CDR3. The DNA for the CDR3 is TGTGCCAGCAGCGTACTTGGACTAGCGGAGAACACCGGGGAGCTGTTTTTT. It translates to CASSVLGLAENTGELFF.

The chain uses TRBV4-3 and TRBJ2-2; D possibly corresponds to TRBD1 (5 bases). V was trimmed by 4 bases and J by 3 bases, leaving 15 bases between them. Germline CDR1 LGHNA, CDR2 YSLEER. The CDR3 has 16 residues. CDR3 nucleotides: TGCGCCAGCAGCCCTACAGGACCCGCTTACACCGGGGAGCTGTTTTTT. It encodes CASSPTGPAYTGELFF.

The rearrangement links TRBV5-1 to TRBJ2-1, with a weak D call TRBD2 (5 bases). The V end lost 0 bases, the J end lost 6 bases, and 16 bases lay between the germline ends. CDR3 size: 16 residues. CDR1 SGHRS and CDR2 YFSETQ come from the germline V gene. The CDR3 DNA reads TGCGCCAGCAGCTTGGTAGTCAGCGGAAGGACCAATGAGCAGTTCTTC. Protein product: CASSLVVSGRTNEQFF.

V gene TRBV5-1 combines with J gene TRBJ2-2, with D unresolved. V was pared by 2 bases and J by 7 bases, with 9 bases between. CDR1 and CDR2 (germline): SGHRS, YFSETQ. The CDR3 runs to 13 residues. The CDR3 DNA reads TGCGCCAGCAGCTTCGATATGGGCGGGGAGCTGTTTTTT. It is translated as CASSFDMGGELFF.

The chain uses TRBV6-1 and TRBJ2-7, with D perhaps matching TRBD1 (6 bases). Trimming shortened V by 5 bases and J by 7 bases, and 15 bases separated the two germline ends. The CDR3 extends over 13 amino acids. Per germline, CDR1 MNHNS and CDR2 SASEGT. CDR3 loop: CASSYYGGYEQYF. CDR3 DNA: TGTGCCAGCAGTTATTATGGGGGCTATGAGCAGTACTTC.